This T cell receptor (beta chain) was sequenced during a study of cytomegalovirus exposure and HLA in healthy donors. A single count supports this clone. Its antigen is unidentified. A multiplex PCR was run with 60 Vbeta primers and 13 Jbeta primers. Assay: immunoSEQ multiplex PCR; the TCRdb copy retains only in-frame clones and omits some. Here the sample spans more than 95,000 clones, more than 75% being singletons. Points from the study as a whole: Presence/absence analyses took donor sequencing depth as roughly uniform. Across donors, most TCRs were seen rarely, yet some public ones were widespread.

V shed 2 bases and J shed 4 bases, with 10 bases lying between them. The CDR3 has 14 amino acids. Per the germline V gene, CDR1 is KGHSH and CDR2 is LQKENI. The rearrangement joins TRBV18 to TRBJ2-3; D is uncertain. The clonotype comes from a woman aged 18-29 years in good health and CMV-seropositive. The sequencing sample was made of PBMCs. CDR3 sequence: CASSPGMQADTQYF. CDR3 sequence (DNA): TGTGCCAGCTCACCAGGAATGCAGGCAGATACGCAGTATTTT.